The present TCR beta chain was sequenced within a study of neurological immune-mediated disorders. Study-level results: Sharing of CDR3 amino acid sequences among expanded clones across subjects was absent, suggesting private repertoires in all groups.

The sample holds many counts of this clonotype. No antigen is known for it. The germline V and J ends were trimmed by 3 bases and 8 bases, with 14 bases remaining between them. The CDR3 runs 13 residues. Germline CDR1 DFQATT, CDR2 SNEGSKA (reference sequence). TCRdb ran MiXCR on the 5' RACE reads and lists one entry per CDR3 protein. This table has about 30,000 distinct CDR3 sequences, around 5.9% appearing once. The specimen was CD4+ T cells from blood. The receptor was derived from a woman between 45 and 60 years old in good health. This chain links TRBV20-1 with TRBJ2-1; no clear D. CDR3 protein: CSASVLVGDEQFF. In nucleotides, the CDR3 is TGCAGTGCTAGCGTCCTAGTTGGTGATGAGCAGTTCTTC.